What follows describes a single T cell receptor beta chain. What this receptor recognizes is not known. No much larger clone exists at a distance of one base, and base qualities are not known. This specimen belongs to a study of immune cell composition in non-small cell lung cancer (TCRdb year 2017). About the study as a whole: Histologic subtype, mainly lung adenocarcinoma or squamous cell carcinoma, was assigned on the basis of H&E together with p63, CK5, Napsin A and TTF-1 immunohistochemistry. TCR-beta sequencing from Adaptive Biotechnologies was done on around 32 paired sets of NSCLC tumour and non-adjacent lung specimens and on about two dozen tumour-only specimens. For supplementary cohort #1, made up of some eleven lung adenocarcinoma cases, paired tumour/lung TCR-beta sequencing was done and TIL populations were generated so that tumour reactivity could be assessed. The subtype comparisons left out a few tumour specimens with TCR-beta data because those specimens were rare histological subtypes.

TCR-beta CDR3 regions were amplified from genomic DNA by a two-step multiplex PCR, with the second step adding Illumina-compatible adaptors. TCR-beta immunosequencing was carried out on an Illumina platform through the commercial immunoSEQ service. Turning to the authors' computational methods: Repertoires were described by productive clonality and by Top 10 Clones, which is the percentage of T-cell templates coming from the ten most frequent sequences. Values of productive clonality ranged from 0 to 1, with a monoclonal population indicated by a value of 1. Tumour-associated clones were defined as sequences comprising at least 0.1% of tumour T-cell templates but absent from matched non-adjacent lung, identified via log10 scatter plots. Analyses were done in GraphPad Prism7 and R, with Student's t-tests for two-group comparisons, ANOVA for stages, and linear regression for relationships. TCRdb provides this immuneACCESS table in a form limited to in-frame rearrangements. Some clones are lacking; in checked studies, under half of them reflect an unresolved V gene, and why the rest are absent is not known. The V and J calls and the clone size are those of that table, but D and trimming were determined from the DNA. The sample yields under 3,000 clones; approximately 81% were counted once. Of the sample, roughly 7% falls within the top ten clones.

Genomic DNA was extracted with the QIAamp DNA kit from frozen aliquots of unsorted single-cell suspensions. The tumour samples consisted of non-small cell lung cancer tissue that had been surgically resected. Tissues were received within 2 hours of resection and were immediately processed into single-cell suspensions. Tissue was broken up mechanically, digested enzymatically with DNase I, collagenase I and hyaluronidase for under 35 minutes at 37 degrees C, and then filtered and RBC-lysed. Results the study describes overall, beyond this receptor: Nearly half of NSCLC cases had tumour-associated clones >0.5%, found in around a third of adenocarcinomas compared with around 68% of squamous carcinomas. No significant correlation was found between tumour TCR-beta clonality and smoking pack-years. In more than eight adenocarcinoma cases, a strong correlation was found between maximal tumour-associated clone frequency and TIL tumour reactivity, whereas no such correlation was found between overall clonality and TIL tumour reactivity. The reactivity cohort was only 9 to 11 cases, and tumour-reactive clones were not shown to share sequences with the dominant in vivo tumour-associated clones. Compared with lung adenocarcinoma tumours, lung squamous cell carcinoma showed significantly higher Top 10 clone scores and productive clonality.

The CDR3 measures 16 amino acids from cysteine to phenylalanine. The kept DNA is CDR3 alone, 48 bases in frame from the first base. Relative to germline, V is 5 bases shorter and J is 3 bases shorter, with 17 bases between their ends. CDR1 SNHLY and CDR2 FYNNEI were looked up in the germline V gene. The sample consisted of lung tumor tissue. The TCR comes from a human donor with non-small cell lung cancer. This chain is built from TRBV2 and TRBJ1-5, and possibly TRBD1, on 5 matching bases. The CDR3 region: CASSPTSYRYNQPQHF. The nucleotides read TGTGCCAGCAGTCCTACCTCATACAGGTACAATCAGCCCCAGCATTTT.